Below, 23 T cell receptor beta chains from the same sample are listed, as sequenced in a study of graft-versus-host responses after intestinal transplantation. What these receptors recognize is not known. The table came from immunoSEQ multiplex PCR; TCRdb's copy has only in-frame clones and leaves some out. This table has some 83,000 clones, 91% appearing once. Sequencing was performed on unstimulated CD4+ T cells sorted from spleen or lymph node cells, taken before intestinal transplant. Source of these receptors: a human donor who received an intestinal transplant.

This chain connects TRBV7-9 to TRBJ2-7; D is possibly TRBD1 (5 bases). V was pared by 3 bases and J by 0 bases, with 21 bases between. This CDR3 has 18 residues. In germline, CDR1 is SEHNR, CDR2 FQNEAQ (reference sequence). This CDR3 reads CASSFPPPDTLISYEQYF. In nucleotides, the CDR3 is TGTGCCAGCAGCTTTCCCCCCCCGGACACGCTAATCTCCTACGAGCAGTACTTC.

V usage is TRBV7-2 and J usage is TRBJ2-7; TRBD1 matches 7 bases. CDR1 is SGHTA and CDR2 is FQGNSA in the germline V gene. This CDR3 spans 13 amino acids. V was clipped by 2 bases and J by 5 bases; unmatched bases: 3. The CDR3 DNA is TGTGCCAGCAGCTTAAGACAGGGCCACGAGCAGTACTTC. This gives the protein CASSLRQGHEQYF. The full variable domain, with the rest looked up from reference TRBV7-2 and TRBJ2-7, is GAGVSQSPSNKVTEKGKDVELRCDPISGHTALYWYRQSLGQGLEFLIYFQGNSAPDKSGLPSDRFSAERTGGSVSTLTIQRTQQEDSAVYLCASSLRQGHEQYFGPGTRLTVT.

The rearrangement links TRBV7-9 to TRBJ2-2, with TRBD2 as a possible D gene (6 bases). Trimming removed 6 bases at V and 6 bases at J, with 20 bases between. This CDR3 comprises 16 residues. CDR1 and CDR2 (germline): SEHNR, FQNEAQ (reference sequence). In nucleotides, the CDR3 is TGTGCCAGCAGTTACTTGCGGGGAATGGGCGCCGGGGAGCTGTTTTTT. Its protein is CASSYLRGMGAGELFF.

The V gene is TRBV4-3, the J gene TRBJ1-4; perhaps TRBD1 as D (6 bases). CDR3 length: 16 amino acids. Per the germline V gene, CDR1 is LGHNA and CDR2 is YSLEER. Trimming took off 3 bases at V and 6 bases at J, with 17 bases between the two ends. The CDR3 region is CASSHISGGGDEKLFF. CDR3 nucleotide sequence: TGCGCCAGCAGCCATATTTCGGGAGGGGGTGATGAAAAACTGTTTTTT.

The rearrangement uses TRBV6-5 and TRBJ2-1; 11 bases align to TRBD2. This CDR3 comprises 15 residues. After removal of 5 bases from V and 4 bases from J, the junction contained 4 bases not matched to a gene. Germline V gives CDR1 MNHEY, CDR2 SVGAGI. The CDR3 sequence is CASSHRLAGYNEQFF. The CDR3 DNA reads as TGTGCCAGCAGTCACCGACTAGCGGGGTACAATGAGCAGTTCTTC.

The chain recombines TRBV5-1 with TRBJ2-2, with D unresolved. V lost 0 bases and J 5 bases, leaving 14 bases between the germline ends. The CDR3 contains 16 residues. CDR1 and CDR2 from the germline V gene are SGHRS and YFSETQ. This CDR3 is CASSLGTDLRTGELFF. As DNA, the CDR3 is TGCGCCAGCAGCTTGGGAACAGACCTGAGAACCGGGGAGCTGTTTTTT.

V gene TRBV11-3 combines with J gene TRBJ2-1; 8 nucleotides line up with TRBD1. J gave up 7 bases and V 5 bases, and 10 bases lay outside the gene matches. Per the germline V gene, CDR1 is SGHNT and CDR2 is YENEEA. This CDR3 has 15 residues. The CDR3 loop reads CASSPRQGSDNEQFF. The CDR3 nucleotides read TGTGCCAGCAGCCCGCGACAGGGGAGTGATAATGAGCAGTTCTTC.

This clone occurred once. The CDR3 protein is CASSLVYGTPSTDTQYF. For the CDR3, the DNA is TGCGCCAGCAGCCTCGTGTATGGGACTCCCAGCACAGATACGCAGTATTTT. V usage is TRBV4-3 and J usage is TRBJ2-3; tentative D call: TRBD2 (6 bases). The CDR3 has 17 residues. V lost 4 bases and J lost 0, with 17 bases in between. CDR1 LGHNA and CDR2 YSLEER come from the germline V gene.

V usage is TRBV10-3 and J usage is TRBJ2-3; tentatively, D is TRBD2 (5 bases). This CDR3 contains 16 residues. The germline V gene has CDR1 ENHRY and CDR2 SYGVKD. V lost 2 bases and J 6 bases, leaving 18 bases between the germline ends. The CDR3 sequence: CAISESGGQRRDTQYF. The CDR3 coding sequence is TGTGCCATCAGTGAGAGTGGCGGGCAACGGAGGGATACGCAGTATTTT.

The J gene is TRBJ1-4, the V gene TRBV5-6, with 8 bases aligning to TRBD1. Trimming cost V 4 bases and J 7 bases; bases outside gene matches: 12. Per the germline V gene, CDR1 is SGHDT and CDR2 is YYEEEE. This CDR3 spans 16 amino acids. CDR3 in amino acids: CASSPIGQGEGEKLFF. CDR3 in DNA: TGTGCCAGCAGCCCGATCGGACAGGGTGAGGGTGAAAAACTGTTTTTT.

The J gene is TRBJ1-2, the V gene TRBV2; no definite D call. CDR3 size: 14 residues. From germline, CDR1 is SNHLY and CDR2 FYNNEI. V was cut by 2 bases and J by 8 bases, with 15 bases left in between. CDR3 DNA sequence: TGTGCCAGCAGTGAAAATACAGCCTCTTGGGGCTACACCTTC. As protein: CASSENTASWGYTF.

The V gene is TRBV6-5, the J gene TRBJ1-2; D not resolved. The CDR3 sequence is 13 residues long. CDR1 is MNHEY and CDR2 is SVGAGI in the germline V gene. Deletions cut 10 bases from V and 4 bases from J, with 16 bases between. In nucleotides, the CDR3 is TGTGCCACCCTCCATCCGCCTATCTATGGCTACACCTTC. Translated, it gives CATLHPPIYGYTF.

The CDR3 coding sequence is TGTGCCAGCTCACCCCGGACACTTGCAACTAATGAAAAACTGTTTTTT. Its protein is CASSPRTLATNEKLFF. The chain recombines TRBV18 with TRBJ1-4; tentative D call: TRBD1 (5 bases). V was cut by 3 bases and J by 0 bases, with 11 bases left in between. This CDR3 has 16 amino acids. Per germline, CDR1 KGHSH and CDR2 LQKENI.

V and J are TRBV30 and TRBJ2-4, with a possible D match to TRBD2 (5 bases). CDR1 and CDR2 (germline): GTSNPN, SVGIG (reference sequence). The CDR3 is 20 residues long. Between the trimmed V and J ends, which lost 2 bases and 0 bases, there was a span of 26 bases. The CDR3 sequence is CAWSTTRVLRRGIAKNIQYF. In nucleotides, the CDR3 is TGTGCCTGGAGTACAACCCGAGTGTTACGACGGGGAATAGCCAAAAACATTCAGTACTTC.

The chain employs TRBV7-2 and TRBJ2-7; D possibly corresponds to TRBD1 (6 bases). Germline V gives CDR1 SGHTA, CDR2 FQGNSA. The CDR3 has 15 residues. V was clipped by 1 base and J by 3 bases, with 13 bases between them. The CDR3 protein is CASSLDGDTIYEQYF. DNA for the CDR3: TGTGCCAGCAGCTTAGATGGGGACACCATCTACGAGCAGTACTTC.

The chain employs TRBV19 and TRBJ1-1, with 9 positions matching TRBD1. The V gene's germline CDR1 is LNHDA and CDR2 SQIVND (reference sequence). V gave up 6 bases and J gave up 3 bases; unmatched junction bases: 5. The length of the CDR3 is 14 residues. The DNA for the CDR3 is TGTGCCAGTAGCGGACAGGGGATGGACACTGAAGCTTTCTTT. Protein product: CASSGQGMDTEAFF.

The rearrangement joins TRBV27 to TRBJ1-1; D perhaps matches TRBD1 (6 bases). The CDR3 totals 15 residues. Trimming removed 6 bases at V and 0 bases at J, with 14 bases between. Looked up from germline, CDR1 is MNHEY and CDR2 is SMNVEV (reference sequence). CDR3 amino acids: CASSLGQTMNTEAFF. CDR3 sequence (DNA): TGTGCCAGCAGCCTTGGACAGACTATGAACACTGAAGCTTTCTTT.

This clone was counted between two and nine times. The gene calls are TRBV2 and TRBJ1-4, with D hard to call. The ends were cut back, 7 bases at V and 3 bases at J, with 6 bases in the middle. Germline CDR1 and CDR2: SNHLY and FYNNEI. The length of the CDR3 is 12 residues. CDR3 sequence: CASIRSNEKLFF. The CDR3 coding sequence is TGTGCCAGCATCAGGTCTAATGAAAAACTGTTTTTT.

The rearrangement links TRBV7-6 to TRBJ2-7; D possibly corresponds to TRBD2 (5 bases). The CDR3 totals 13 residues. Germline CDR1 and CDR2: SGHVS and FNYEAQ. Deletions cut 4 bases from V and 1 base from J, with 8 bases between. DNA of the CDR3: TGTGCCAGCAGCTCGGCGGGTTCCTACGAGCAGTACTTC. This encodes CASSSAGSYEQYF.

This rearrangement joins TRBV2 to TRBJ2-3; 8 nucleotides align to TRBD1. The CDR3 length is 16 residues. Germline V gene data show CDR1 as SNHLY and CDR2 as FYNNEI. V lost 4 bases, J lost 3 bases, and 9 bases stayed unmatched. Here the CDR3 DNA reads TGTGCCAGCAGTGCCGACAGGGGTTTTGGGACAGATACGCAGTATTTT. Protein: CASSADRGFGTDTQYF.

The chain links TRBV11-3 to TRBJ1-1; D perhaps matches TRBD1 (6 bases). This CDR3 has 17 residues. Germline V gene lookup returns CDR1 SGHNT and CDR2 YENEEA. Trimming took off 3 bases at V and 0 bases at J, with 17 bases between the two ends. The CDR3 sequence: CASSLYGEGVMNTEAFF. The CDR3 DNA reads TGTGCCAGCAGCTTGTACGGCGAGGGGGTTATGAACACTGAAGCTTTCTTT.

V usage is TRBV2 and J usage is TRBJ1-5; unclear D gene. The germline V gene encodes CDR1 SNHLY and CDR2 FYNNEI. The CDR3 contains 13 residues. V gave up 3 bases and J gave up 3 bases, with 6 bases separating them. The CDR3 here is CASSDQLNQPQHF. CDR3 sequence (DNA): TGTGCCAGCAGTGACCAACTCAATCAGCCCCAGCATTTT.

This sequence joins TRBV4-3 and TRBJ1-4; D unclear. Trimming took 4 bases from V and 5 from J, leaving 11 bases between them. Germline V lookup: CDR1 LGHNA, CDR2 YSLEER. This CDR3 spans 14 amino acids. In DNA, the CDR3 is TGCGCCAGCAGCCTCCTTGTCCTAAATGAAAAACTGTTTTTT. Its translation: CASSLLVLNEKLFF.